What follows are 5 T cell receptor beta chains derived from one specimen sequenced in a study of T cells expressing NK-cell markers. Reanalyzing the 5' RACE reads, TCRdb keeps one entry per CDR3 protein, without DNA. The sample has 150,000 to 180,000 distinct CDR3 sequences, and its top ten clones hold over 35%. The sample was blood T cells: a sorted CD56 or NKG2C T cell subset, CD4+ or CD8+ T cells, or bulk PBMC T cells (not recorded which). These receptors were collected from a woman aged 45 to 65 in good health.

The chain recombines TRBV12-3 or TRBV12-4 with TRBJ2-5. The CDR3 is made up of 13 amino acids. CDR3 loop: CASSFESPETQYF.

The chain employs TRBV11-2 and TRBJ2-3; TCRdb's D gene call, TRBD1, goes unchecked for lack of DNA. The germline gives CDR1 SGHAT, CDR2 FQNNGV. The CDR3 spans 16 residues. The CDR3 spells CASSLIGQGSTDTQYF.

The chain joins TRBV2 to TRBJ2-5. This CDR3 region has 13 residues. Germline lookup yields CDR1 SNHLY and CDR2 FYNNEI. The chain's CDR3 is CASSEVPKETQYF.

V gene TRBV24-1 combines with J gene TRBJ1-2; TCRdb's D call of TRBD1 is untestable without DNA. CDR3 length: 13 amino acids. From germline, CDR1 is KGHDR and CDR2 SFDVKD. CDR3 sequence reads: CATSETTGRGYTF.

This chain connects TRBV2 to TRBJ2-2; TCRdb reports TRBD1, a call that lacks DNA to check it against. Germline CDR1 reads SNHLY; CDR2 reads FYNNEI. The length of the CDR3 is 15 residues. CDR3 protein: CASSGGQVHTGELFF.